These 26 T cell receptor beta chains came from one sample sequenced in a study of blood T cell repertoires in COVID-19. Assay: immunoSEQ multiplex PCR; the TCRdb copy retains only in-frame clones and omits some. This table holds more than 250,000 clones, roughly 91% found once. Sample: peripheral blood. Every receptor here comes from a man between 50 and 59 years old with active or convalescent COVID-19.

Only a few counts were recorded for this clone. V usage is TRBV7-3 and J usage is TRBJ2-7; D is unclear. The CDR3 loop spans 12 amino acids. Between the trimmed V and J ends, which lost 2 bases and 5 bases, there was a span of 7 bases. From germline, CDR1 is SGHTA and CDR2 FQGTGA. The CDR3 bases are TGTGCCAGCAGCTTACCCCAGGACGAGCAGTACTTC. Translated: CASSLPQDEQYF.

CDR3 loop: CASSARDRGPHQPQHF. The CDR3 nucleotides are TGTGCCAGTAGTGCCCGGGACAGGGGGCCCCATCAGCCCCAGCATTTT. The rearrangement joins TRBV19 to TRBJ1-5, with 12 bases matching TRBD1. Per the germline V gene, CDR1 is LNHDA and CDR2 is SQIVND (reference sequence). The junction had 7 bases not matched to a gene; V was cut back by 5 bases and J by 5 bases. CDR3 length equals 16 residues.

This clone is a singleton in its sample. J is TRBJ1-6 and V is TRBV4-3, with 9 bases identical to TRBD1. CDR3 size: 17 residues. The germline V gene encodes CDR1 LGHNA and CDR2 YSLEER. J was trimmed by 9 bases and V by 0 bases; bases with no gene match: 9. CDR3: CASSQEKDRGWSSPLHF. The CDR3 region has the DNA TGCGCCAGCAGCCAAGAGAAGGACAGGGGATGGAGTTCACCCCTCCACTTT.

The genes are TRBV15 and TRBJ2-3; 10 bases line up with TRBD2. The CDR3 is made up of 14 amino acids. The V segment lost 11 bases and the J segment 9 bases; nucleotides outside the gene matches: 14. From germline, CDR1 is LNHNV and CDR2 YYDKDF (reference sequence). The CDR3 sequence is CASGGTSASNTQYF. In DNA, the CDR3 is TGTGCCTCAGGCGGGACTAGCGCATCAAACACGCAGTATTTT.

The rearrangement uses TRBV29-1 and TRBJ1-2; no firm D call. Germline CDR1 reads SQVTM; CDR2 reads ANQGSEA. CDR3 length: 13 amino acids. V gave up 3 bases and J gave up 5 bases, with 13 bases separating them. In DNA form, the CDR3 reads TGCAGCGTTGAGTACAGCTCGGCGTATGGCTACACCTTC. This sequence encodes CSVEYSSAYGYTF.

Concerning this clone: Other DNA sequences from this sample encode an identical CDR3 as well. The rearrangement joins TRBV19 to TRBJ1-1; TRBD1 aligns across 7 bases. The CDR3 runs to 13 residues. With V trimmed by 6 bases and J by 3 bases, 4 bases remained unmatched. Germline V CDR1 and CDR2: LNHDA, SQIVND (reference sequence). The DNA of the CDR3 is TGTGCCAGTAGCTCAGACAGGGACACTGAAGCTTTCTTT. Protein sequence: CASSSDRDTEAFF.

The chain combines TRBV6-5 with TRBJ1-6; possible D gene TRBD1, 6 bases. The CDR3 has 15 residues. V lost 6 bases to trimming and J lost 7 bases, with 16 bases between them. Germline-derived CDR1 and CDR2 are MNHEY and SVGAGI. DNA of the CDR3: TGTGCCAGCAGGACGCTGAACAGGGAGAATTCACCCCTCCACTTT. Translated: CASRTLNRENSPLHF.

This clone was counted only a few times. J is TRBJ2-7 and V is TRBV7-9, with 7 positions matching TRBD1. CDR1 is SEHNR, CDR2 FQNEAQ, per germline (reference sequence). V lost 7 bases and J lost 0; bases outside the gene matches: 6. This CDR3 is 14 amino acids long. The CDR3 DNA follows: TGTGCCAGCACCACGGGGACAGACTCCTACGAGCAGTACTTC. This codes for CASTTGTDSYEQYF.

The V gene is TRBV24-1, the J gene TRBJ2-1; D not certain. V lost 5 bases to trimming and J lost 4 bases, with 5 bases between them. The CDR3 runs to 12 residues. Germline V gene lookup returns CDR1 KGHDR and CDR2 SFDVKD. CDR3 protein: CATSGRYNEQFF. The DNA of the CDR3 is TGTGCCACCAGTGGCAGGTACAATGAGCAGTTCTTC.

The chain joins TRBV28 to TRBJ2-3; 10 bases map to TRBD1. Trimming cost V 6 bases and J 4 bases; bases outside gene matches: 4. Germline V CDR1 and CDR2: MDHEN, SYDVKM. This CDR3 comprises 14 residues. The CDR3 sequence: CASRQDRGSDTQYF. CDR3 bases: TGTGCCAGCAGACAGGACAGGGGGTCAGATACGCAGTATTTT.

The CDR3 sequence is CASKDREGTDTQYF. CDR3 nucleotide sequence: TGTGCCAGCAAGGACAGGGAGGGCACAGATACGCAGTATTTT. This chain connects TRBV2 to TRBJ2-3; 8 bases are a match to TRBD1. V shed 7 bases and J 1 base; nucleotides not matched to a gene: 4. This CDR3 contains 14 residues. Germline CDR1 reads SNHLY; CDR2 reads FYNNEI.

The V and J genes are TRBV30 and TRBJ2-1, with 8 bases that match TRBD2. The CDR3 covers 14 residues. The trim removed 3 bases at V and 8 bases at J, leaving 9 bases unmatched. CDR1 and CDR2 (germline): GTSNPN, SVGIG (reference sequence). The CDR3 spells CAWRISGITDEQFF. The DNA for the CDR3 is TGTGCCTGGAGAATTAGCGGGATAACGGATGAGCAGTTCTTC.

This rearrangement joins TRBV4-1 to TRBJ2-3; TRBD2 agrees at 8 bases. The CDR3 runs to 16 residues. CDR1 is MGHRA, CDR2 YSYEKL, per germline. The ends lost 5 bases at V and 1 base at J; junction bases unmatched: 8. CDR3 amino acids: CASSVISGARTDTQYF. The CDR3 region has the DNA TGCGCCAGCAGCGTTATTAGCGGGGCACGCACAGATACGCAGTATTTT.

This chain uses TRBV3-1 (or the pseudogene TRBV3-2) with TRBJ1-4; D is ambiguous. CDR3 length: 17 amino acids. V was pared by 3 bases and J by 2 bases, with 16 bases between. CDR1 LGHDT and CDR2 YNNKEL come from the germline V gene (reference sequence). This CDR3 is CASSHSSESPTNEKLFF. The CDR3 DNA is TGTGCCAGCAGCCATTCAAGTGAGTCGCCGACTAATGAAAAACTGTTTTTT.

The chain recombines TRBV5-1 with TRBJ2-1, with 9 bases identical to TRBD1. V lost 4 bases and J lost 2; bases outside the gene matches: 4. CDR1 is SGHRS and CDR2 is YFSETQ in the germline V gene. This CDR3 has 15 residues. This CDR3 is CASSADRGAYNEQFF. The CDR3 region has the DNA TGCGCCAGCAGCGCGGACAGGGGAGCCTACAATGAGCAGTTCTTC.

The rearrangement links TRBV4-3 to TRBJ1-5; weak D call: TRBD1 (6 bases). Germline V lookup: CDR1 LGHNA, CDR2 YSLEER. The CDR3 runs to 19 residues. Trimming cost V 4 bases and J 5 bases, with 27 bases left between them. The CDR3 spells CASSPTHRAGGGFDQPQHF. Here the CDR3 DNA reads TGCGCCAGCAGCCCCACCCACAGGGCGGGCGGGGGGTTCGATCAGCCCCAGCATTTT.

The V and J genes are TRBV7-9 and TRBJ2-1; 7 nucleotides agree with TRBD1. Trimming cost V 5 bases and J 4 bases; bases outside gene matches: 5. There are 14 residues in the CDR3. Germline CDR1 SEHNR, CDR2 FQNEAQ (reference sequence). CDR3 protein: CASSTPTGYNEQFF. In DNA form, the CDR3 reads TGTGCCAGCAGCACTCCGACAGGGTACAATGAGCAGTTCTTC.

The chain has TRBV19 and TRBJ1-1; D gene unclear. Between the trimmed V and J ends, which lost 4 bases and 2 bases, there was a span of 8 bases. Per germline, CDR1 LNHDA and CDR2 SQIVND (reference sequence). There are 13 residues in the CDR3. This chain's CDR3 is CASSSSVNTEAFF. CDR3 nucleotides: TGTGCCAGTAGTAGCTCGGTTAACACTGAAGCTTTCTTT.

This chain connects TRBV29-1 to TRBJ1-1, with 7 positions matching TRBD1. J gave up 3 bases and V 7 bases, and 8 bases lay outside the gene matches. Per the germline V gene, CDR1 is SQVTM and CDR2 is ANQGSEA. The CDR3 has 13 amino acids. CDR3 DNA: TGCAGCGCTCGCCCCGACAGGGACACTGAAGCTTTCTTT. Encoded protein: CSARPDRDTEAFF.

This chain joins TRBV5-1 and TRBJ2-7, with 7 bases identical to TRBD2. Per germline, CDR1 SGHRS and CDR2 YFSETQ. CDR3 length: 16 amino acids. Trimming removed 5 bases from V and 4 bases from J; junction bases left unmatched: 15. The CDR3 DNA follows: TGCGCCAGCAGGAGTAGCGGGTCCCTCGACTCATACGAGCAGTACTTC. Translating gives CASRSSGSLDSYEQYF. The complete variable domain, with remaining parts taken from reference TRBV5-1 and TRBJ2-7, reads KAGVTQTPRYLIKTRGQQVTLSCSPISGHRSVSWYQQTPGQGLQFLFEYFSETQRNKGNFPGRFSGRQFSNSRSEMNVSTLELGDSALYLCASRSSGSLDSYEQYFGPGTRLTVT.

The CDR3 nucleotides are TGTGCCAGCAGCTTGCTGGGGGCAGAAGGAAACACCATATATTTT. Translated, it gives CASSLLGAEGNTIYF. The chain has TRBV5-4 and TRBJ1-3; tentative D call: TRBD1 (6 bases). Germline CDR1 reads SGHNT; CDR2 reads YYREEE (reference sequence). V was shortened by 1 base and J by 4 bases, with 12 bases between the two germline ends. The CDR3 contains 15 residues.

The chain uses TRBV28 and TRBJ1-5; D uncertain. Germline V gene sequence: CDR1 MDHEN, CDR2 SYDVKM. This CDR3 spans 13 amino acids. Trimming pared 2 bases from V and 7 bases from J, leaving 9 bases between. CDR3 residues: CASSLGLSQPQHF. The DNA of the CDR3 is TGTGCCAGCAGTTTAGGCCTCTCCCAGCCCCAGCATTTT.

Only one count was recorded for this clone. The chain joins TRBV18 to TRBJ2-3; 8 bases map to TRBD1. The junction had 3 bases not matched to a gene; V was cut back by 5 bases and J by 2 bases. Germline V gene sequence: CDR1 KGHSH, CDR2 LQKENI. The CDR3 totals 14 residues. In DNA form, the CDR3 reads TGTGCCAGCTCATCGACAGGGGTCACAGATACGCAGTATTTT. Residues: CASSSTGVTDTQYF.

V and J are TRBV30 and TRBJ2-3, with D possibly TRBD1 on 6 matching bases. Germline CDR1 reads GTSNPN; CDR2 reads SVGIG (reference sequence). Trimming removed 1 base at V and 7 bases at J, with 12 bases between. This CDR3 comprises 13 residues. The CDR3 bases are TGTGCCTGGAGTGGACAGGTTTTACATACGCAGTATTTT. This encodes CAWSGQVLHTQYF. The full variable domain, with the rest looked up from reference TRBV30 and TRBJ2-3, is SQTIHQWPATLVQPVGSPLSLECTVEGTSNPNLYWYRQAAGRGLQLLFYSVGIGQISSEVPQNLSASRPQDRQFILSSKKLLLSDSGFYLCAWSGQVLHTQYFGPGTRLTVL.

The chain couples TRBV30 to TRBJ2-2, with D possibly being TRBD2 (7 bases). Trimming removed 4 bases at V and 4 bases at J, with 13 bases between. This CDR3 contains 14 residues. Germline values: CDR1 GTSNPN, CDR2 SVGIG (reference sequence). The CDR3 protein is CAWIYREGTGELFF. The CDR3 bases are TGTGCCTGGATTTACAGGGAGGGCACCGGGGAGCTGTTTTTT.

The rearrangement links TRBV7-2 to TRBJ1-1; TRBD1 aligns across 7 bases. The J segment lost 3 bases and the V segment lost 3 bases, leaving 10 bases of the junction unmatched. Germline V gene lookup returns CDR1 SGHTA and CDR2 FQGNSA. The CDR3 contains 16 residues. DNA for the CDR3: TGTGCCAGCAGCTTTGACGCCACAGGGGTACACACTGAAGCTTTCTTT. It encodes CASSFDATGVHTEAFF. Looking up the rest from reference TRBV7-2 and TRBJ1-1 gives the full variable domain: GAGVSQSPSNKVTEKGKDVELRCDPISGHTALYWYRQSLGQGLEFLIYFQGNSAPDKSGLPSDRFSAERTGGSVSTLTIQRTQQEDSAVYLCASSFDATGVHTEAFFGQGTRLTVV.